This entry lists 7 T cell receptor beta chains sequenced from one sample in a study of blood T cell repertoires in COVID-19. Profiling relied on immunoSEQ multiplex PCR, and the TCRdb table lists in-frame clones only, not all of them. The sample has approximately 260,000 clones, around 90% seen once; the top ten hold roughly 2.2%. The sample consisted of peripheral blood. The receptors here all came from a man aged 50 to 59 with acute or convalescent COVID-19.

The gene calls are TRBV11-2 and TRBJ2-7; the D gene is possibly TRBD1 (5 bases). The CDR3 has 12 residues. Germline-derived CDR1 and CDR2 are SGHAT and FQNNGV. Trimming took off 2 bases at V and 7 bases at J, with 9 bases between the two ends. As DNA, the CDR3 is TGTGCCAGCAGCTTACAGGGTTGGGAGCAGTACTTC. Translated: CASSLQGWEQYF.

This clone came up once. The genes are TRBV4-2 and TRBJ1-4; 7 bases align to TRBD1. The CDR3 runs to 15 residues. V lost 1 base to trimming and J lost 8 bases; unmatched junction nucleotides: 7. Germline V gene sequence: CDR1 LGHNA, CDR2 YNFKEQ. CDR3 protein: CASSQGGDRDEKLFF. The CDR3 DNA follows: TGTGCCAGCAGCCAAGGTGGCGACAGGGACGAAAAACTGTTTTTT.

The chain recombines TRBV25-1 with TRBJ2-1; no definite D call. The CDR3 consists of 16 residues. V gave up 3 bases and J gave up 2 bases, with 14 bases separating them. The V gene's germline CDR1 is MGHDK and CDR2 SYGVNS. The CDR3 loop is CASSDLDSGTYNEQFF. In DNA form, the CDR3 reads TGTGCCAGCAGTGATTTAGATTCAGGAACCTACAATGAGCAGTTCTTC.

V and J are TRBV7-8 and TRBJ2-1, with D uncertain. There are 13 residues in the CDR3. V shed 0 bases and J shed 7 bases, with 7 bases lying between them. Germline values: CDR1 SGHVS, CDR2 FQNEAQ. CDR3 coding DNA: TGTGCCAGCAGCTTAGCCGGGTTTAATGAGCAGTTCTTC. The encoded protein is CASSLAGFNEQFF.

The V call is TRBV29-1, the J call TRBJ2-2, with D maybe TRBD2 (5 bases). Trimming removed 1 base from V and 13 bases from J, with 7 bases in between. This CDR3 is 10 amino acids long. Germline values: CDR1 SQVTM, CDR2 ANQGSEA. In DNA, the CDR3 is TGCAGCGTTGAAGCGGGGAGGCTGTTTTTT. As protein: CSVEAGRLFF.

The count of this clone is one. V usage is TRBV5-1 and J usage is TRBJ1-4; 9 nucleotides align to TRBD1. This CDR3 contains 15 residues. CDR1 is SGHRS and CDR2 is YFSETQ in the germline V gene. V shed 0 bases, J shed 8 bases, and the junction held 5 bases outside the gene matches. This chain's CDR3 is CASSLAGTGLEKLFF. As DNA, the CDR3 is TGCGCCAGCAGCTTGGCCGGGACAGGGTTGGAAAAACTGTTTTTT.

This sequence joins TRBV5-1 and TRBJ1-2; D is perhaps TRBD1 (5 bases). CDR3 length: 13 amino acids. Deletions cut 0 bases from V and 3 bases from J, with 6 bases between. The V gene's germline CDR1 is SGHRS and CDR2 YFSETQ. CDR3 sequence reads: CASSLATDYGYTF. The CDR3, as DNA: TGCGCCAGCAGCTTGGCGACAGACTATGGCTACACCTTC.